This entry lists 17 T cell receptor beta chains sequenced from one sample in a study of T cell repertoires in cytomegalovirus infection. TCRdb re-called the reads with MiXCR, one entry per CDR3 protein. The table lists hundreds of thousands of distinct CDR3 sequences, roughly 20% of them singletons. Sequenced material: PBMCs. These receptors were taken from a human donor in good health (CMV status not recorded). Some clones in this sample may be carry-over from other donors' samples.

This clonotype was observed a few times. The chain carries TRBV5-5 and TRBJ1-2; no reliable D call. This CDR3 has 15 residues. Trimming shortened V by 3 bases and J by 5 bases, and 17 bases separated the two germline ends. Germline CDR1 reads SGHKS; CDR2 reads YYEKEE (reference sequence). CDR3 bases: TGTGCCAGCAGCTCCGCGGTCGGACTCCCTTATGGCTACACCTTC. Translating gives CASSSAVGLPYGYTF.

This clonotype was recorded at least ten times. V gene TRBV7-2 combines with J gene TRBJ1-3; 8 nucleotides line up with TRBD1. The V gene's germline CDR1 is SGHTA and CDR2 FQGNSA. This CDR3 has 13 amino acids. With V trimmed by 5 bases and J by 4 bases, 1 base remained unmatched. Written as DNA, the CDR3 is TGTGCCAGCAGCCGGGACAGGGGAAACACCATATATTTT. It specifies CASSRDRGNTIYF.

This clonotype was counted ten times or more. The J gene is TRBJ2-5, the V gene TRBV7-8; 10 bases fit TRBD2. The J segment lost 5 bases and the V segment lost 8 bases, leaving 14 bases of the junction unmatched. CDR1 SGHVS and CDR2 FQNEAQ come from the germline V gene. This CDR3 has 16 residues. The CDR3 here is CASSKRAGGPGETQYF. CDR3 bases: TGTGCCAGCTCTAAACGAGCGGGAGGGCCGGGGGAGACCCAGTACTTC.

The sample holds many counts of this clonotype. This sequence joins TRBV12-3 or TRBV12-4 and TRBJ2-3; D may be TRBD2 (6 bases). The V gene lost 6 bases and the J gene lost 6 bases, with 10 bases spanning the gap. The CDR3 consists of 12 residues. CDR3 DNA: TGTGCCAGCAGCATCGGAGGGGATACGCAGTATTTT. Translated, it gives CASSIGGDTQYF.

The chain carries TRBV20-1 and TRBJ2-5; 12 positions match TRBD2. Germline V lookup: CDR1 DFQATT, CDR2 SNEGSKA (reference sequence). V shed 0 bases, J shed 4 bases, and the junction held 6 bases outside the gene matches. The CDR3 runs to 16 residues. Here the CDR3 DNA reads TGCAGTGCTAGAGAAGCTAGCGGGAGGGCCGGAGAGACCCAGTACTTC. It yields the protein CSAREASGRAGETQYF.

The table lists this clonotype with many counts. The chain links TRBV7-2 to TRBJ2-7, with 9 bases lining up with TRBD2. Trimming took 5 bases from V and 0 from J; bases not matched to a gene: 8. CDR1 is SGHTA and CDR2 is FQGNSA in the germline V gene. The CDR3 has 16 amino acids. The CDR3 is CASSIRAGGLSYEQYF. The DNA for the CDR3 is TGTGCCAGCAGCATCCGAGCGGGGGGACTCTCCTACGAGCAGTACTTC.

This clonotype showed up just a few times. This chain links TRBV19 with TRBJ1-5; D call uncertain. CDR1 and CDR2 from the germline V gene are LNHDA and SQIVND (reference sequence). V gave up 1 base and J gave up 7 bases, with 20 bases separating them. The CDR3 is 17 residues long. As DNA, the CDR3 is TGTGCCAGTAGTATAGGATACAAAGGGAGTTTGCGACAGCCCCAGCATTTT. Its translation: CASSIGYKGSLRQPQHF.

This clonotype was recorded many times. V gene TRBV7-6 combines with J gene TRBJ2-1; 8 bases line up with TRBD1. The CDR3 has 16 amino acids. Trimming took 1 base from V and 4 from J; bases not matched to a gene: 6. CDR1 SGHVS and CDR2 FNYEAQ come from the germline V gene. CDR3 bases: TGTGCCAGCAGCTTAGTTTTCCGACAGGGGTACAATGAGCAGTTCTTC. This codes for CASSLVFRQGYNEQFF.

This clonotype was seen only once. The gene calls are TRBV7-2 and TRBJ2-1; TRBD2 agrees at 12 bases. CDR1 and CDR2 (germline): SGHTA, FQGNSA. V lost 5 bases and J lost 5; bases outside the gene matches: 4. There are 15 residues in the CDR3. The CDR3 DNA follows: TGTGCCAGCAGCGAACTAGCGGGGGGAAACAATGAGCAGTTCTTC. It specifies CASSELAGGNNEQFF.

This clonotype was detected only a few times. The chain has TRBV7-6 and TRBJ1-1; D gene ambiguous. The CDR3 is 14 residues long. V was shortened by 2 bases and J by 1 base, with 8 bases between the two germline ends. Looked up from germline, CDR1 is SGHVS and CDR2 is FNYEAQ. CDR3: CASSLRSKNTEAFF. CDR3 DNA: TGTGCCAGCAGCTTAAGGTCGAAGAACACTGAAGCTTTCTTT.

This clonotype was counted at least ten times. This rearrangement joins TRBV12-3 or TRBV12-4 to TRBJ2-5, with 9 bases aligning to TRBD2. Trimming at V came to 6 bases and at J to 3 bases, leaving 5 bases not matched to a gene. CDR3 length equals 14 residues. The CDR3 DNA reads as TGTGCCAGCAGGGGGAGCGGGAGGAAAGAGACCCAGTACTTC. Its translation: CASRGSGRKETQYF.

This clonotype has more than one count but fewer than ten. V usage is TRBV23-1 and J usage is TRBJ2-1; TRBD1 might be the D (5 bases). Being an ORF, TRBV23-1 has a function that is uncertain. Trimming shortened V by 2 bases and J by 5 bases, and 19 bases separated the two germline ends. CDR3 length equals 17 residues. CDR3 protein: CASSQLAKGVINNEQFF. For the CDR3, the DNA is TGCGCCAGCAGTCAACTCGCCAAAGGGGTGATAAACAATGAGCAGTTCTTC.

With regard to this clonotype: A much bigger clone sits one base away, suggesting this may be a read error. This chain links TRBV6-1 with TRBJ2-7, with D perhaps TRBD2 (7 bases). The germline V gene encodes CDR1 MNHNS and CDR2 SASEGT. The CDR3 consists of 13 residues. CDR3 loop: CATRGARNYKQYF. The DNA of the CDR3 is TGTGCCACCCGGGGGGCTAGGAACTACAAGCAGTACTTC.

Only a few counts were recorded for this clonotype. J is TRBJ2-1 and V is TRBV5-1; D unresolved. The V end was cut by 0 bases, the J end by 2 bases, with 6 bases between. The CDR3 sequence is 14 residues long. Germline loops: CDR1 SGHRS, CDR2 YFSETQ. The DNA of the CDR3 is TGCGCCAGCAGCTTGGTCCCGGCCTACAATGAGCAGTTCTTC. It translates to CASSLVPAYNEQFF.

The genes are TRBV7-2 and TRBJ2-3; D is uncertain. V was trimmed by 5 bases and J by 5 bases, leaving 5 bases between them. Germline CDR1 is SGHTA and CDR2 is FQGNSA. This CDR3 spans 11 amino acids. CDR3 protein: CASSPVDTQYF. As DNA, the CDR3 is TGTGCCAGCAGCCCGGTAGATACGCAGTATTTT.

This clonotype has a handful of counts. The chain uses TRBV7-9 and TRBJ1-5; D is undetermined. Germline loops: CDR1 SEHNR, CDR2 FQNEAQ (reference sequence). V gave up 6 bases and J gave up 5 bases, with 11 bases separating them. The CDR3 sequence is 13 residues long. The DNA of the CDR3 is TGTGCCAGCAGGCCCCTCCAGGATCAGCCCCAGCATTTT. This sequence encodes CASRPLQDQPQHF.

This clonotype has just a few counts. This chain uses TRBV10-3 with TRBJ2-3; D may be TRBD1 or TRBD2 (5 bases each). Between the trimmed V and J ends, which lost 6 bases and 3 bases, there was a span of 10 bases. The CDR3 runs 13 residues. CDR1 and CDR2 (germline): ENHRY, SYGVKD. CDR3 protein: CAIRGVETDTQYF. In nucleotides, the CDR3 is TGTGCCATCAGGGGGGTAGAGACAGATACGCAGTATTTT.